This TCR beta chain came from a study of molecular identifiers for immune sequencing clone quantification (dated by TCRdb to 2016 to 2019). Background for the entire study: In a replicate experiment, RNA from roughly 18,000 or 92,000 naive CD8 T cells was split into five aliquots, four of which were sequenced. This methods study used CD8 T cells to benchmark TCR RNA copy counting and molecular-identifier clustering-based TCR repertoire sequencing (MIDCIRS). The research as a whole found: Spiked-in Jurkat TCR RNA equivalent to a single cell was reported to be detectable even among approximately 1.1 million naive CD8 T cells. Modeling gave around 3.3 recovered TCR RNA copies per cell versus around 10 by digital PCR, implying approximately 30% capture efficiency. In CMV-specific effector cells, over 98% of molecules were held by clones above 20 RNA copies, whereas under 1% of molecules were held by such clones in naive cells. Highly expanded clone sizes could be underestimated because identical TCR molecules may share a barcode. Spiked-in Jurkat TCR RNA (approximately eleven copies' worth), which is not part of the donor repertoire, was contained in the naive libraries. When barcode sub-clustering was left out, chimeric consensus sequences inflated TCR diversity, with chimeras reaching as high as 47%.

Library preparation employed PCR. TCRdb records Illumina HiSeq 4000 as the sequencer. Bulk TCR libraries were made following a previously described method, with the TCR primers given in Table S5. Total RNA was purified with the Qiagen AllPrep DNA/RNA kit. Before analysis, reads from multiple sequencing runs of one library were combined. The study's own analysis went as follows. Reads were retained only if an exact TCR constant sequence was present, and the retained reads were trimmed to 150 nt and grouped according to their 12-nt molecular barcodes. Within each barcode group, reads were sub-clustered at a 15% Levenshtein threshold, and quality-weighted consensus sequences were built per RNA molecule. Non-functional sequences were removed, as were lower-count sequences one edit away from another. Based on a fit of two negative binomial distributions, barcode sub-clusters having less than 20% of the maximum read count were discarded. TCRdb itself trimmed the public reads at Q25 with fastp, ran MiXCR and retained productive beta chains. CDR3 protein duplicates are merged, each entry listing the most common genes and DNA. TCRdb assigned the V and J calls; the authors' analysis was not used. This sample is represented by 600,000 to 650,000 distinct CDR3 sequences; 15% to 20% of them were singletons. The ten largest account for roughly 0.85% of the sample.

Libraries of naive CD8 T cells were built from anywhere between about 17,000 and 1,000,000 sorted cells, with 10%, 30% or 50% of the purified RNA used. Naive CD8 T cells were FACS-sorted as CD8+CD4-CCR7+CD45RA+ on a BD FACSAria II into RLT Plus buffer. To test detection sensitivity, Jurkat RNA equivalent to nine to ten TCR copies was spiked into samples of about 19,000-1,000,000 naive CD8 T cells. CD8 T cells were enriched with RosetteSep CD8+ T Cell Enrichment Cocktail and Ficoll-Paque, followed by ACK red cell lysis. The sample holds many counts of this clonotype. Its antigen is not yet known. No per-base quality is available; no much larger clone lies one base away. The V end loses 3 bases and the J end loses 2 bases, and a stretch of 14 bases separates them. The cysteine opens and the phenylalanine closes a CDR3 of 16 amino acids. CDR3 DNA is the only sequence kept; it has 48 bases, read in frame from the first base. The germline V gene encodes CDR1 MNHEY and CDR2 SMNVEV (reference sequence).

The chain couples TRBV27 to TRBJ1-5; a tentative D match to TRBD1 spans 5 bases. Sequenced: naive CD8+ T cells from blood, with Jurkat cell RNA spiked in. The sample's cell subset or site label, decoded: FACS-sorted CD8+CD4-CCR7+CD45RA+ naive T cells. This sequence originates from a human donor in good health. Some libraries in this study had Jurkat cell RNA spiked in. The CDR3 in this case is CASSFLGVIGNQPQHF. In nucleotides, the sequence is TGTGCCAGCAGTTTTCTAGGGGTGATTGGCAATCAGCCCCAGCATTTT.